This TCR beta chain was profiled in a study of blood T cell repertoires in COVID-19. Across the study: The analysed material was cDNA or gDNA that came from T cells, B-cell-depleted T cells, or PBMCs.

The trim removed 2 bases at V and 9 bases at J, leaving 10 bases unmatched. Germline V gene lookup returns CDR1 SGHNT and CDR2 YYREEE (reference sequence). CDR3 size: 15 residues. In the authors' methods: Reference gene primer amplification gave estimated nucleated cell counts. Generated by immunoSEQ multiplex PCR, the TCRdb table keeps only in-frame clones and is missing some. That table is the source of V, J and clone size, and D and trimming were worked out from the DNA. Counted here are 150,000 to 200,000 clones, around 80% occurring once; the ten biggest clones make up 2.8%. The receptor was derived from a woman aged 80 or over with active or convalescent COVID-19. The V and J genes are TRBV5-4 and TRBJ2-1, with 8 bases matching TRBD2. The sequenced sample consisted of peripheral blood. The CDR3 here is CASSFGGVSGFEQFF. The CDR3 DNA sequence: TGTGCCAGCAGCTTCGGGGGGGTTTCGGGATTTGAGCAGTTCTTC.